A selection of T cell receptor beta chains follows, all from one sample in a study of preoperative IRX-2 immunotherapy in early breast cancer. TCRdb keeps only in-frame clones here, not all; method: immunoSEQ multiplex PCR. The table records 20,000 to 30,000 clones, roughly 74% of them present only once. The sequencing used lymph node tissue, collected before IRX-2 immunotherapy. The receptors were gathered from a human donor with breast cancer. The CDR3 runs from the conserved cysteine through the conserved F or W. Each record gives: D gene, clone size, J gene, V gene, CDR3 DNA, CDR3 protein. The D gene is left open where the match is weak. Some rows have no size entry. The others give once, few or many, or a class for an expanded clone.

>NA|once|TRBJ1-1|TRBV10-2
TGCGCCAGCAAAGAGAAAACTAACACTGAAGCTTTCTTT
CASKEKTNTEAFF
>TRBD1|NA|TRBJ1-6|TRBV23-1
TGCGCCAGCAGCCAAGATTATACGAGACAGGGTTATTCACCCCTCCACTTT
CASSQDYTRQGYSPLHF
>TRBD1|NA|TRBJ2-5|TRBV18
TGTGCCAGCTCACGATTTCAGGGGGATGAAGAGACCCAGTACTTC
CASSRFQGDEETQYF
>NA|NA|TRBJ1-3|TRBV15
TGTGCCACCAGCAGAGGTGGGACTGGAAACACCATATATTTT
CATSRGGTGNTIYF
>TRBD1|few|TRBJ1-5|TRBV6-8
TGTGCCAGCAGTGAGAAACAGGGGAGCAATCAGCCCCAGCATTTT
CASSEKQGSNQPQHF
>NA|NA|TRBJ1-2|TRBV6-8
TGTGCCAGCAGGAAAATGGGGGGATCCCATGGCTACACCTTC
CASRKMGGSHGYTF
>NA|few|TRBJ2-2|TRBV11-3
TGTGCCAGCAGCCCAAGGCAGAACACCGGGGAGCTGTTTTTT
CASSPRQNTGELFF
>NA|NA|TRBJ2-7|TRBV6-8
TGTGCCAGCAGTATAGACGGTTACGAGCAGTACTTC
CASSIDGYEQYF
>TRBD1|once|TRBJ1-1|TRBV7-7
TGTGCCAGCAGAAACCAGGACAGGGAAAACACTGAAGCTTTCTTT
CASRNQDRENTEAFF
>NA|NA|TRBJ1-6|TRBV15
TGTGCCACCAGCAGAGGCAGGGAGGATAATTCACCCCTCCACTTT
CATSRGREDNSPLHF
>TRBD2|NA|TRBJ2-1|TRBV6-8
TGTGCCAGCAGTTACTCGCCACTAGCGGTGAATGAGCAGTTCTTC
CASSYSPLAVNEQFF
>NA|NA|TRBJ1-5|TRBV15
TGTGCCACCAGCTGGAGGACGTCCAGCAATCAGCCCCAGCATTTT
CATSWRTSSNQPQHF
>NA|NA|TRBJ2-3|TRBV11-3
TGTGCCAGCAGCCGGATGACAGGCAGCACAGATACGCAGTATTTT
CASSRMTGSTDTQYF
>TRBD1|NA|TRBJ2-1|TRBV7-6
TGTGCCAGCAGCCAAACCGGGACAGAACCTATCAATGAGCAGTTCTTC
CASSQTGTEPINEQFF
>NA|NA|TRBJ1-1|TRBV6-8
TGTGCCAGCAACCCGGGGTTGAACACTGAAGCTTTCTTT
CASNPGLNTEAFF
>NA|NA|TRBJ1-1|TRBV6-8
TGTGCCAGCAGTCCCGGAGGGAGGTACTACACTGAAGCTTTCTTT
CASSPGGRYYTEAFF
>NA|NA|TRBJ1-1|TRBV11-3
TGTGCCAGCAGCGGGGGGAGGGTATTGAACACTGAAGCTTTCTTT
CASSGGRVLNTEAFF
>NA|NA|TRBJ1-1|TRBV28
TGTGCCAGCAGTTTACGAACTGCATCTCCAAACACTGAAGCTTTCTTT
CASSLRTASPNTEAFF
>TRBD1|NA|TRBJ1-5|TRBV5-1
TGCGCCAGCAGTGGGCAGGGGGGCAATCAGCCCCAGCATTTT
CASSGQGGNQPQHF
>NA|NA|TRBJ2-7|TRBV7-4
TGTGCCAGCAGCTTGAATCCCGGGGGACCCTACGAGCAGTACTTC
CASSLNPGGPYEQYF
>NA|NA|TRBJ1-2|TRBV28
TGTGCCAGCAGATCGGTGGGTAACTATGGCTACACCTTC
CASRSVGNYGYTF
>NA|NA|TRBJ2-7|TRBV11-3
TGTGCCAGCAGCTTAGAGCAGGGCGGCTACGAGCAGTACTTC
CASSLEQGGYEQYF
>NA|NA|TRBJ1-4|TRBV28
TGTGCCAGCAATATAATGGGGGATGCTAATGAAAAACTGTTTTTT
CASNIMGDANEKLFF
>NA|few|TRBJ2-6|TRBV19
TGTGCCAGTAGTAAGCCAGGGGGGCGCCCTGGGGCCAACGTCCTGACTTTC
CASSKPGGRPGANVLTF
>NA|once|TRBJ1-4|TRBV9
TGTGCCAGCAGTGACCCGACAGAGAATGAAAAACTGTTTTTT
CASSDPTENEKLFF
>NA|few|TRBJ1-4|TRBV6-8
TGTGCCAGCAGTTACCGAGGGGCGGGAGAAAAACTGTTTTTT
CASSYRGAGEKLFF
>NA|NA|TRBJ2-1|TRBV19
TGTGCCAGTAGTACAGGGAGCCCCTATCGCAGTTCCTACAATGAGCAGTTCTTC
CASSTGSPYRSSYNEQFF
>TRBD2|NA|TRBJ2-5|TRBV10-2
TGCGCCAGCAGTGGGGGACTAGCGGGGGCGGAGACCCAGTACTTC
CASSGGLAGAETQYF
>TRBD2|few|TRBJ2-5|TRBV11-3
TGTGCCAGCAGCCCCTGGACTAGCGGGGGGGAGACCCAGTACTTC
CASSPWTSGGETQYF
>NA|NA|TRBJ1-1|TRBV6-8
TGTGCCAGCAGTTATGCCAGGTTGAACACTGAAGCTTTCTTT
CASSYARLNTEAFF
>NA|NA|TRBJ1-1|TRBV6-8
TGTGCCAGCAGTTGGACATCGTTGAACACTGAAGCTTTCTTT
CASSWTSLNTEAFF
>NA|NA|TRBJ2-7|TRBV7-6
TGTGCCAGCAGCCCCCCAGGTCGAGGCTACGAGCAGTACTTC
CASSPPGRGYEQYF
>NA|once|TRBJ2-6|TRBV5-1
TGCGCCAGCAGCTTGGCCTTCGGACGATTAGGCTCTGGGGCCAACGTCCTGACTTTC
CASSLAFGRLGSGANVLTF
>TRBD2|NA|TRBJ2-1|TRBV11-3
TGTGCCAGCAGCCCTAGCGGGGGGGTCGCCTACAATGAGCAGTTCTTC
CASSPSGGVAYNEQFF
>NA|once|TRBJ1-1|TRBV23-1
TGCGCCAGCAGCCAAGATAAAGGGCTGAACACTGAAGCTTTCTTT
CASSQDKGLNTEAFF
>TRBD1|NA|TRBJ1-6|TRBV28
TGTGCCAGCAGCTGGGACAGGGATAATTCACCCCTCCACTTT
CASSWDRDNSPLHF
>TRBD1|NA|TRBJ1-5|TRBV6-8
TGTGCCAGCAGTCCCCTATCGGGACAGTTCAATCAGCCCCAGCATTTT
CASSPLSGQFNQPQHF
>NA|NA|TRBJ1-6|TRBV6-7
TGTGCCAGCAGTTACGAGGACCACCTCCACTTT
CASSYEDHLHF
>NA|NA|TRBJ1-3|TRBV19
TGTGCCAGTAGTATATCGGATGCCTCTGGAAACACCATATATTTT
CASSISDASGNTIYF
>NA|few|TRBJ1-3|TRBV4-1
TGCGCCAGCAGCCAAGATAACAGCATCTCTGGAAACACCATATATTTT
CASSQDNSISGNTIYF
>NA|NA|TRBJ2-7|TRBV11-3
TGTGCCAGCAGCCGTCCCGCGGGACACTACGAGCAGTACTTC
CASSRPAGHYEQYF
>NA|NA|TRBJ1-5|TRBV6-8
TGTGCCAGCAGTTATTCAAGGGATCAGCCCCAGCATTTT
CASSYSRDQPQHF
>NA|NA|TRBJ2-3|TRBV6-8
TGTGCCAGCAGTTACATAGGCGGTCCCAACACAGATACGCAGTATTTT
CASSYIGGPNTDTQYF
>NA|NA|TRBJ1-4|TRBV7-2
TGTGCCAGCAGGGCAAACCTGGGCGAAAAACTGTTTTTT
CASRANLGEKLFF